The clone carrying this TCR beta chain was seen at least ten times. The data derive from a study of T cells in Graves' hyperthyroidism and ophthalmopathy. Ophthalmopathy patients all had a Clinical Activity Score of at least 3, a NOSPECS grade of at least 4 and disease under 3 months old. The diagnostic basis comprised clinical symptoms, serum thyroxine and TRAb, thyroid ultrasound and orbital computed tomography. PBMCs were sourced from roughly 9.7 ml fresh peripheral blood. Researchers amplified the TCR beta CDR3 regions from RNA transcripts. During a first-round RT-PCR of the TCR CDR3, the HTBI primer set was used. TCRdb re-called the multiplex PCR reads through MiXCR, storing one row per CDR3 protein. The sample lists almost 250,000 distinct CDR3 sequences; around 26% were seen once. From germline, CDR1 is SQVTM and CDR2 ANQGSEA. CDR3 size: 14 residues. V lost 2 bases and J lost 7, with 17 bases in between.

This chain uses TRBV29-1 with TRBJ1-1; no clear D gene. The sequence came from a woman in her thirties or forties with Graves' ophthalmopathy. The sequenced material came from blood. Here the CDR3 DNA reads TGCAGCGTTGAACTGCGTGGCCAAACCCTTGAAGCTTTCTTT. Translated, it gives CSVELRGQTLEAFF.